The 13 T cell receptor beta chains reported below all come from one sample, sequenced in a study of blood T cell repertoires in COVID-19. The assay was immunoSEQ multiplex PCR, and TCRdb's table has in-frame clones only and misses some. The table lists 280,000 or so clones, around 88% of them singletons. Sequences were obtained from peripheral blood. These receptors all come from a woman in her 30s who had recovered from COVID-19.

This chain uses TRBV7-3 with TRBJ1-1; D uncertain. Trimming removed 5 bases from V and 1 base from J, with 11 bases in between. Germline lookup yields CDR1 SGHTA and CDR2 FQGTGA. This CDR3 has 14 amino acids. The CDR3 nucleotides read TGTGCCAGCAGCGCTGCCCCAGGGAACACTGAAGCTTTCTTT. Translating it yields CASSAAPGNTEAFF.

The rearrangement joins TRBV5-1 to TRBJ1-3, with a possible D match to TRBD1 (5 bases). The CDR3 is 16 residues long. Germline CDR1 SGHRS, CDR2 YFSETQ. V was pared by 3 bases and J by 0 bases, with 13 bases between. The CDR3, as DNA: TGCGCCAGCAGCTCGCAGACAGCAGACTCTGGAAACACCATATATTTT. This codes for CASSSQTADSGNTIYF.

The rearrangement joins TRBV19 to TRBJ1-5; 7 bases agree with TRBD1. Looked up from germline, CDR1 is LNHDA and CDR2 is SQIVND (reference sequence). The CDR3 has 15 residues. The J segment lost 6 bases and the V segment lost 5 bases, leaving 10 bases of the junction unmatched. The CDR3 protein is CASSYPTGMGQPQHF. The CDR3 region has the DNA TGTGCCAGTAGTTACCCGACAGGGATGGGTCAGCCCCAGCATTTT.

V usage is TRBV20-1 and J usage is TRBJ2-2; unclear D gene. The germline V and J ends were trimmed by 3 bases and 6 bases, with 5 bases remaining between them. CDR1 is DFQATT and CDR2 is SNEGSKA in the germline V gene (reference sequence). This CDR3 comprises 11 residues. CDR3 residues: CSARGAGELFF. CDR3 sequence (DNA): TGCAGTGCTAGGGGCGCCGGGGAGCTGTTTTTT.

The chain recombines TRBV10-3 with TRBJ1-1; 10 nucleotides align to TRBD1. Losses at the gene ends were 10 bases for V and 7 bases for J; bases not matched to a gene: 9. The length of the CDR3 is 13 residues. Germline V gene data show CDR1 as ENHRY and CDR2 as SYGVKD. Here the CDR3 DNA reads TGTGCCACCCACCCCGGGACAGGGGTTGAAGCTTTCTTT. Translated, it gives CATHPGTGVEAFF.

The chain has TRBV28 and TRBJ2-2; 8 bases are shared with TRBD1. The V gene's germline CDR1 is MDHEN and CDR2 SYDVKM. The CDR3 has 16 residues. The junction had 6 bases not matched to a gene; V was cut back by 1 base and J by 5 bases. The CDR3 spells CASSLYAGGFTGELFF. CDR3 nucleotide sequence: TGTGCCAGCAGTTTATACGCAGGGGGCTTTACCGGGGAGCTGTTTTTT.

V usage is TRBV28 and J usage is TRBJ1-6; no clear D. The V and J ends lost 7 bases and 9 bases respectively, with 16 bases between them. The length of the CDR3 is 14 residues. Per germline, CDR1 MDHEN and CDR2 SYDVKM. DNA for the CDR3: TGTGCCAGCATACCCTTGCGCCAATCTTCACCCCTCCACTTT. It specifies CASIPLRQSSPLHF.

The V gene is TRBV29-1, the J gene TRBJ2-5, with a possible D match to TRBD1 (6 bases). The germline V gene encodes CDR1 SQVTM and CDR2 ANQGSEA. CDR3 size: 14 residues. Trimming cost V 7 bases and J 8 bases, with 23 bases left between them. For the CDR3, the DNA is TGCAGCGCCGTGGGACACCCGGCGTCTAATACCCAGTACTTC. Amino acids: CSAVGHPASNTQYF. The full variable domain, with the rest looked up from reference TRBV29-1 and TRBJ2-5, is SAVISQKPSRDICQRGTSLTIQCQVDSQVTMMFWYRQQPGQSLTLIATANQGSEATYESGFVIDKFPISRPNLTFSTLTVSNMSPEDSSIYLCSAVGHPASNTQYFGPGTRLLVL.

This sequence joins TRBV20-1 and TRBJ1-1; D uncertain. V was pared by 6 bases and J by 3 bases, with 8 bases between. The CDR3 runs to 11 residues. Germline V gene sequence: CDR1 DFQATT, CDR2 SNEGSKA (reference sequence). The CDR3: CSASGYTEAFF. CDR3 bases: TGCAGTGCCAGCGGGTACACTGAAGCTTTCTTT.

J is TRBJ1-5 and V is TRBV29-1; TRBD1 is a possible D gene (5 bases). With 5 bases removed from V and 1 base from J, the gap between germline ends came to 12 bases. Germline V gene sequence: CDR1 SQVTM, CDR2 ANQGSEA. The CDR3 runs to 14 residues. CDR3 in amino acids: CSVSVGGSNQPQHF. DNA for the CDR3: TGCAGCGTTTCCGTGGGGGGAAGCAATCAGCCCCAGCATTTT.

As DNA, the CDR3 is TGCGCCAGCAGTCACTTAGACGAGGGCCCCTACGAGCAGTACTTC. Its protein product is CASSHLDEGPYEQYF. The chain combines TRBV23-1 with TRBJ2-7, with D possibly being TRBD2 (5 bases). TRBV23-1 counts as an open reading frame of uncertain function. This CDR3 has 15 amino acids. Trimming shortened V by 3 bases and J by 2 bases, and 14 bases separated the two germline ends.

V is TRBV5-1 and J is TRBJ2-5; 10 bases match TRBD2. There are 14 residues in the CDR3. CDR1 SGHRS and CDR2 YFSETQ come from the germline V gene. Trimming cost V 3 bases and J 3 bases; bases outside gene matches: 2. CDR3 protein: CASSYTSGEETQYF. DNA of the CDR3: TGCGCCAGCAGCTACACTAGCGGGGAAGAGACCCAGTACTTC.

This chain's CDR3 is CATSDSDSDPYNQPQHF. CDR3 sequence (DNA): TGTGCCACCAGTGATTCGGACAGTGATCCTTACAATCAGCCCCAGCATTTT. J is TRBJ1-5 and V is TRBV24-1; a possible D gene is TRBD1 (6 bases). Germline V gives CDR1 KGHDR, CDR2 SFDVKD. The CDR3 extends over 17 amino acids. Trimming removed 2 bases from V and 3 bases from J, with 16 bases in between.